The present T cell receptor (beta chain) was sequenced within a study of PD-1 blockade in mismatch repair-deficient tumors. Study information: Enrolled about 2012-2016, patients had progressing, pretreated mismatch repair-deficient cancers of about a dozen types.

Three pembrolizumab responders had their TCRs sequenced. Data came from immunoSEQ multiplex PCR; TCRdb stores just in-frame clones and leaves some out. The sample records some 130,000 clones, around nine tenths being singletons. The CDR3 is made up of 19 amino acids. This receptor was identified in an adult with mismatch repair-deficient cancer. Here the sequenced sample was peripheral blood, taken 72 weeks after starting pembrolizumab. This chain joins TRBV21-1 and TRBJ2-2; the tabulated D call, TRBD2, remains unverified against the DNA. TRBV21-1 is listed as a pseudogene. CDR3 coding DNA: TGTGCCAGCAGCAAAGGGGGAGGGTTCTGGAGGGGAAACACCGGGGAGCTGTTTTTT. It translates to CASSKGGGFWRGNTGELFF.